This T cell receptor beta chain comes out of a study of cytomegalovirus exposure and HLA in healthy donors. This clone has a handful of counts. The germline gives CDR1 SNHLY, CDR2 FYNNEI. The CDR3 loop spans 14 amino acids. V lost 7 bases to trimming and J lost 3 bases; unmatched junction nucleotides: 5. Though probably carrying unrecorded immune exposures, donors were nominally healthy at sampling. With 60 Vbeta and 13 Jbeta primers, the PCR was carried out. The data were produced by immunoSEQ multiplex PCR, yet TCRdb's version contains in-frame clones alone and is incomplete. Among around 180,000 clones listed, almost 85% were seen once.

This receptor was obtained from a woman between 45 and 65 years old in good health and CMV-seronegative. Sequencing input: PBMCs. This chain connects TRBV2 to TRBJ2-3, with 9 bases identical to TRBD2. The CDR3 loop is CASKGLAGTDTQYF. CDR3 in DNA: TGTGCCAGCAAGGGGCTAGCGGGGACAGATACGCAGTATTTT.